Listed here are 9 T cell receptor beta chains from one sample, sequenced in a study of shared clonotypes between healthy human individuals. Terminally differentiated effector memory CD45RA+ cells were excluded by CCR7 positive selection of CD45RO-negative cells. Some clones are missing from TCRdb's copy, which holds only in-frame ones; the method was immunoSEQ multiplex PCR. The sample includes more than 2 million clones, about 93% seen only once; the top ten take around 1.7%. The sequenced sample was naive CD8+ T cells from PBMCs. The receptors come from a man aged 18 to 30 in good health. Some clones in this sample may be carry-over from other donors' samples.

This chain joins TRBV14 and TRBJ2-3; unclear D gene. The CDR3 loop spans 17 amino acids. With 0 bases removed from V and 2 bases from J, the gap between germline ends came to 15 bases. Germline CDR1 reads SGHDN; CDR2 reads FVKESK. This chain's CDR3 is CASSQDPGLENTDTQYF. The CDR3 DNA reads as TGTGCCAGCAGCCAAGATCCCGGCCTAGAGAACACAGATACGCAGTATTTT.

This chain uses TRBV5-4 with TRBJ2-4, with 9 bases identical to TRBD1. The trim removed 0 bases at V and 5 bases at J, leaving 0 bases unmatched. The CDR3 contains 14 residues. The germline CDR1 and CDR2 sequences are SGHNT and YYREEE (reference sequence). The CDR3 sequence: CASSLGDRENIQYF. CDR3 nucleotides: TGTGCCAGCAGCTTGGGGGACAGGGAAAACATTCAGTACTTC. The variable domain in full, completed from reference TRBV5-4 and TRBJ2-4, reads ETGVTQSPTHLIKTRGQQVTLRCSSQSGHNTVSWYQQALGQGPQFIFQYYREEENGRGNFPPRFSGLQFPNYSSELNVNALELDDSALYLCASSLGDRENIQYFGAGTRLSVL.

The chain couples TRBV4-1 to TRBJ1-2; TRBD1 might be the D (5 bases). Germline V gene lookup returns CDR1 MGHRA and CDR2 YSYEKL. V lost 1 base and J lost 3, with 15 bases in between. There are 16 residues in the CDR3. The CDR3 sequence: CASSQGQARGDYGYTF. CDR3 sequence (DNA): TGCGCCAGCAGCCAAGGGCAGGCCCGGGGGGACTATGGCTACACCTTC.

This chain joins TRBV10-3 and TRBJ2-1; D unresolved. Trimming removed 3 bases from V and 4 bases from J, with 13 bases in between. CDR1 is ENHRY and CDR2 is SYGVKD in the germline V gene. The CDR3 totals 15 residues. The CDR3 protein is CAISEKGSEYNEQFF. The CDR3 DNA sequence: TGTGCCATCAGTGAAAAGGGATCGGAATACAATGAGCAGTTCTTC.

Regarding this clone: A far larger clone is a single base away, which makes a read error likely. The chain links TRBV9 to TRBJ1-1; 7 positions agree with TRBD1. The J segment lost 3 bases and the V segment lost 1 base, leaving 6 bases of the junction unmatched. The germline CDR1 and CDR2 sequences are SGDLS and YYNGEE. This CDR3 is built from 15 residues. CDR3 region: CASSVTGATDTEAFF. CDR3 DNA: TGTGCCAGCAGCGTAACAGGGGCGACGGACACTGAAGCTTTCTTT.

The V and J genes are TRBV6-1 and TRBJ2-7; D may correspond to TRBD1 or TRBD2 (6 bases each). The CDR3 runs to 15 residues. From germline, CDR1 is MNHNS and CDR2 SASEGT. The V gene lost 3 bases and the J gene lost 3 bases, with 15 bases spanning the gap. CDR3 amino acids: CASSDRGAAIYEQYF. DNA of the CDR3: TGTGCCAGCAGTGATAGGGGGGCGGCTATCTACGAGCAGTACTTC.

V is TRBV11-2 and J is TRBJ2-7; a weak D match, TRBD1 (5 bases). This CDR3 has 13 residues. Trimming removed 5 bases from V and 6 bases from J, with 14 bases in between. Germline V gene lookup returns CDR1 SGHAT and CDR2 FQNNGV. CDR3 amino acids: CASSLPEGVEQYF. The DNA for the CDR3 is TGTGCCAGCAGCCTCCCCGAAGGGGTCGAGCAGTACTTC.

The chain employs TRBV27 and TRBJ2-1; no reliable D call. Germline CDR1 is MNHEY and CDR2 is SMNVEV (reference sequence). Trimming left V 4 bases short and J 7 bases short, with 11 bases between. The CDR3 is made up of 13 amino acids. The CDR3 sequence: CASSWSGKNEQFF. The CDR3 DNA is TGTGCCAGCAGTTGGAGTGGTAAAAATGAGCAGTTCTTC.

The CDR3 DNA sequence: TGTGCCAGCAGCTTGAGGCGGGAGACCGTCAGCGAGCAGTACTTC. The encoded protein is CASSLRRETVSEQYF. The rearrangement links TRBV5-4 to TRBJ2-7, with TRBD2 matching 7 bases. The junction had 10 bases not matched to a gene; V was cut back by 1 base and J by 6 bases. This CDR3 has 15 amino acids. Per germline, CDR1 SGHNT and CDR2 YYREEE (reference sequence).